This TCR beta chain was found in a study of human T cells and chemical hapten exposure. Germline trimming cut 4 bases from V and 8 bases from J; bases unmatched to any gene: 4. In germline, CDR1 is LGHDT, CDR2 YNNKEL (reference sequence). The CDR3 contains 13 residues. Time point meaning: pre-sensitization, week 0. Stated treatment: therapeutic diphenylcyclopropenone sensitization with weekly scalp DPC. Donation of samples came from alopecia patients who were 18 to 70 years old and suitable for DPC. One entry per CDR3 protein results from TCRdb running MiXCR on the RACE reads. The sample holds over 300,000 distinct CDR3 sequences, 4.5% to 5.5% seen once. This clonotype showed up just a few times.

The chain links TRBV3-1 to TRBJ2-1, with TRBD2 matching 8 bases. This specimen was whole blood, taken in connection with sensitization to the hapten diphenylcyclopropenone (DPC). The origin of this receptor is a woman aged 45-60 years with alopecia areata. Some clones in this sample may be carry-over from other donors' samples. The CDR3 loop reads CASSPSTSDEQFF. As DNA, the CDR3 is TGTGCCAGCAGCCCCTCGACTAGCGATGAGCAGTTCTTC.